This TCR beta chain was captured in a study of a mutant IDH1 vaccine in newly diagnosed glioma. Across the study: With temozolomide cycles, or 4-6 weeks after radiotherapy alone, vaccination was started.

Profiled with immunoSEQ multiplex PCR; TCRdb holds only in-frame clones, not every one. Altogether tens of thousands of clones are present, around 85% being singletons, with the ten largest covering approximately 8.3%. Details on this clone: Its target is unknown.

Germline assignment: CDR1 KGHSH and CDR2 LQKENI. V lost 8 bases, J lost 5 bases, and 12 bases lay in between. CDR3 length: 12 residues. This sample's time point: week 11, during vaccination. Each vaccine dose was 300 ug of mutant IDH1 20-mer peptide, with topical imiquimod. The J gene is TRBJ1-2, the V gene TRBV18; no definite D call. Here the sequenced sample was PBMCs, taken from a glioma patient whose treatment included an IDH1 peptide vaccine. The sequence was collected from a woman aged 50 to 60 with glioma. The chain's CDR3 is CASRASSYGYTF. CDR3 nucleotide sequence: TGTGCCAGCCGGGCGAGCTCGTATGGCTACACCTTC.